These 26 T cell receptor beta chains were all obtained from the same sample, sequenced in a study of a mutant IDH1 vaccine in newly diagnosed glioma. The protocol was immunoSEQ multiplex PCR, while the TCRdb copy is restricted to in-frame clones and leaves out a portion. There are tens of thousands of clones in the sample; approximately 89% occur only once, and around 10% lies in the top ten. Indicated time point: baseline, week 1 (first vaccination visit). The sample's treatment: pre-vaccination baseline after standard-of-care therapy. The sequencing used PBMCs, collected from a glioma patient treated with radiotherapy, temozolomide or both. These receptors were obtained from a young man with glioma.

The chain uses TRBV5-5 and TRBJ2-5, with a possible D match to TRBD2 (5 bases). Germline loops: CDR1 SGHKS, CDR2 YYEKEE (reference sequence). V was trimmed by 4 bases and J by 6 bases, leaving 16 bases between them. This CDR3 region has 14 residues. The CDR3 sequence: CASSGDYARKTQYF. The CDR3 DNA reads as TGTGCCAGCAGCGGAGACTACGCTCGAAAGACCCAGTACTTC.

The chain is built from TRBV5-6 and TRBJ2-7; D remains unclear. In germline, CDR1 is SGHDT, CDR2 YYEEEE. This CDR3 spans 13 amino acids. Trimming shortened V by 4 bases and J by 0 bases, and 8 bases separated the two germline ends. The CDR3 spells CASSLDLSYEQYF. CDR3 DNA: TGTGCCAGCAGCCTCGACCTCTCCTACGAGCAGTACTTC.

The V call is TRBV5-6, the J call TRBJ1-4; perhaps TRBD1 as D (6 bases). CDR3 size: 14 residues. Trimming took 0 bases from V and 6 from J, leaving 9 bases between them. Germline CDR1 and CDR2: SGHDT and YYEEEE. In nucleotides, the CDR3 is TGTGCCAGCAGCTTGGCGGGGGCTGATGAAAAACTGTTTTTT. This gives the protein CASSLAGADEKLFF.

The chain employs TRBV5-1 and TRBJ1-3, with TRBD1 matching over 11 bases. Trimming cost V 0 bases and J 0 bases; bases outside gene matches: 2. CDR3 length equals 17 residues. The germline V gene encodes CDR1 SGHRS and CDR2 YFSETQ. The CDR3 loop is CASSLGTGGFSGNTIYF. The CDR3 DNA sequence: TGCGCCAGCAGCTTGGGGACAGGGGGCTTCTCTGGAAACACCATATATTTT.

V gene TRBV5-6 combines with J gene TRBJ2-7, with D tentatively TRBD1 or TRBD2 (7 bases each). The CDR3 contains 16 residues. Trimming took off 0 bases at V and 0 bases at J, with 13 bases between the two ends. CDR1 is SGHDT, CDR2 YYEEEE, per germline. The CDR3 reads CASSLAGGGPSYEQYF. DNA for the CDR3: TGTGCCAGCAGCTTGGCAGGGGGGGGTCCCTCCTACGAGCAGTACTTC.

V and J are TRBV5-6 and TRBJ2-1; possible D gene TRBD2, 5 bases. The CDR3 extends over 15 amino acids. V was cut by 0 bases and J by 8 bases, with 15 bases left in between. CDR1 and CDR2 from the germline V gene are SGHDT and YYEEEE. The CDR3, as DNA: TGTGCCAGCAGCTTGGGAGGGCGGTCCGGGGATGAGCAGTTCTTC. Translating it yields CASSLGGRSGDEQFF.

The CDR3 is CASSPPGQGASYEQYF. In DNA form, the CDR3 reads TGTGCCAGCAGCCCTCCGGGACAGGGGGCTAGCTACGAGCAGTACTTC. The rearrangement uses TRBV7-9 and TRBJ2-7; 12 positions match TRBD1. The CDR3 is made up of 16 amino acids. The V gene end was trimmed by 5 bases and the J gene end by 3 bases; junction bases not matched to a gene: 8. Germline CDR1 and CDR2: SEHNR and FQNEAQ (reference sequence).

The rearrangement joins TRBV10-3 to TRBJ2-2, with 14 bases lining up with TRBD2. Germline lookup yields CDR1 ENHRY and CDR2 SYGVKD. V shed 3 bases, J shed 3 bases, and the junction held 9 bases outside the gene matches. This CDR3 is built from 19 residues. In DNA form, the CDR3 reads TGTGCCATCAGTGAACCGACTAGCGGGAGGGCCCTCGACACCGGGGAGCTGTTTTTT. Translation gives CAISEPTSGRALDTGELFF.

The V call is TRBV28, the J call TRBJ1-3; D might be TRBD1 (6 bases). The germline V gene encodes CDR1 MDHEN and CDR2 SYDVKM. There are 16 residues in the CDR3. V was shortened by 7 bases and J by 0 bases, with 16 bases between the two germline ends. DNA of the CDR3: TGTGCCAGCACCCTAAGTAGGGGGTTCTCTGGAAACACCATATATTTT. It yields the protein CASTLSRGFSGNTIYF.

This chain links TRBV19 with TRBJ1-5; no clear D. This CDR3 has 16 amino acids. The ends were cut back, 1 base at V and 1 base at J, with 11 bases in the middle. Germline values: CDR1 LNHDA, CDR2 SQIVND (reference sequence). This CDR3 reads CASSIGHGQSNQPQHF. The CDR3 DNA is TGTGCCAGTAGTATAGGACATGGGCAGAGCAATCAGCCCCAGCATTTT.

The chain combines TRBV30 with TRBJ2-3; 10 bases are a match to TRBD2. The CDR3 contains 16 residues. The germline V gene encodes CDR1 GTSNPN and CDR2 SVGIG (reference sequence). J was trimmed by 0 bases and V by 2 bases; bases with no gene match: 5. The CDR3 region has the DNA TGTGCCTGGAGTCACGGGACTAGCGTAAGCACAGATACGCAGTATTTT. Amino acids: CAWSHGTSVSTDTQYF.

V usage is TRBV19 and J usage is TRBJ2-7; 10 positions match TRBD1. The germline CDR1 and CDR2 sequences are LNHDA and SQIVND (reference sequence). V lost 6 bases, J lost 5 bases, and 4 bases stayed unmatched. This CDR3 is built from 13 residues. The CDR3 here is CASSRTGGNEQYF. CDR3 sequence (DNA): TGTGCCAGTAGCCGGACAGGGGGAAACGAGCAGTACTTC.

This chain uses TRBV7-2 with TRBJ1-2; D call uncertain. V lost 1 base, J lost 7 bases, and 10 bases lay in between. Germline CDR1 and CDR2: SGHTA and FQGNSA. The CDR3 spans 13 residues. CDR3 amino acids: CASSLGAAGGYTF. DNA of the CDR3: TGTGCCAGCAGCTTAGGCGCGGCCGGTGGCTACACCTTC.

V gene TRBV7-6 combines with J gene TRBJ2-7; perhaps TRBD1 as D (6 bases). The CDR3 runs to 14 residues. The V gene lost 4 bases and the J gene lost 2 bases, with 12 bases spanning the gap. Germline V gene sequence: CDR1 SGHVS, CDR2 FNYEAQ. The CDR3: CASSSARDTYEQYF. CDR3 sequence (DNA): TGTGCCAGCAGCTCTGCCCGGGACACCTACGAGCAGTACTTC.

The V call is TRBV5-4, the J call TRBJ2-7; 11 nucleotides agree with TRBD2. V lost 0 bases, J lost 3 bases, and 5 bases stayed unmatched. The CDR3 totals 16 residues. Germline V gene lookup returns CDR1 SGHNT and CDR2 YYREEE (reference sequence). The CDR3 protein is CASSLAPTSGVYEQYF. The CDR3 DNA sequence: TGTGCCAGCAGCTTGGCCCCGACTAGCGGGGTCTACGAGCAGTACTTC.

This clone was recorded once. This chain links TRBV12-2 with TRBJ1-1. TRBV12-2 is noted as a pseudogene. The length of the CDR3 is 16 residues. The CDR3 nucleotides read TGTGCAAGTCGCTTAGCGCCCCAAAAGGGGGGTGCTGAAGCTTTCTTT. Protein sequence: CASRLAPQKGGAEAFF.

This chain connects TRBV13 to TRBJ2-5; D possibly corresponds to TRBD1 (6 bases). V lost 4 bases, J lost 0 bases, and 9 bases lay in between. From germline, CDR1 is PRHDT and CDR2 FYEKMQ (reference sequence). This CDR3 is built from 14 residues. CDR3 sequence reads: CASSYRDNQETQYF. CDR3 DNA sequence: TGTGCCAGCAGCTACCGGGACAACCAAGAGACCCAGTACTTC.

The gene calls are TRBV15 and TRBJ2-3, with D maybe TRBD2 (6 bases). V was trimmed by 1 base and J by 2 bases, leaving 13 bases between them. The length of the CDR3 is 16 residues. Germline V gives CDR1 LNHNV, CDR2 YYDKDF (reference sequence). In DNA form, the CDR3 reads TGTGCCACCAGCAGAGGGGGACGCGGGATCACAGATACGCAGTATTTT. It yields the protein CATSRGGRGITDTQYF.

The chain carries TRBV18 and TRBJ2-3; D call uncertain. This CDR3 is 14 amino acids long. V was shortened by 0 bases and J by 5 bases, with 9 bases between the two germline ends. Per germline, CDR1 KGHSH and CDR2 LQKENI. Here the CDR3 reads CASSPPAGIDTQYF. CDR3 coding DNA: TGTGCCAGCTCACCACCCGCAGGTATAGATACGCAGTATTTT. Combining the CDR3 with reference TRBV18 and TRBJ2-3 gives the whole variable domain NAGVMQNPRHLVRRRGQEARLRCSPMKGHSHVYWYRQLPEEGLKFMVYLQKENIIDESGMPKERFSAEFPKEGPSILRIQQVVRGDSAAYFCASSPPAGIDTQYFGPGTRLTVL.

The gene calls are TRBV5-4 and TRBJ2-1, with 8 bases matching TRBD2. Germline V gene data show CDR1 as SGHNT and CDR2 as YYREEE (reference sequence). This CDR3 comprises 15 residues. The J segment lost 8 bases and the V segment lost 1 base, leaving 8 bases of the junction unmatched. The CDR3 region is CASSLSAGGGDEQFF. The CDR3, as DNA: TGTGCCAGCAGCTTGTCGGCGGGAGGAGGGGATGAGCAGTTCTTC.

V and J are TRBV19 and TRBJ2-1; D is possibly TRBD2 (5 bases). V was pared by 7 bases and J by 0 bases, with 19 bases between. The CDR3 loop spans 17 amino acids. Germline CDR1 LNHDA, CDR2 SQIVND (reference sequence). CDR3 sequence reads: CASKGRRPKSSYNEQFF. Here the CDR3 DNA reads TGTGCCAGTAAAGGGCGGAGGCCCAAGAGCTCCTACAATGAGCAGTTCTTC.

The J gene is TRBJ1-1, the V gene TRBV6-5; 7 bases map to TRBD1. Germline-derived CDR1 and CDR2 are MNHEY and SVGAGI. J gave up 5 bases and V 0 bases, and 6 bases lay outside the gene matches. This CDR3 spans 15 amino acids. The CDR3 nucleotides are TGTGCCAGCAGTTACTCTCCTACAGGGGAGACTGAAGCTTTCTTT. Its translation is CASSYSPTGETEAFF.

The J gene is TRBJ2-7, the V gene TRBV7-9, with D possibly matching TRBD2 (7 bases). CDR1 is SEHNR, CDR2 FQNEAQ, per germline (reference sequence). The CDR3 has 15 residues. V lost 5 bases, J lost 5 bases, and 19 bases lay in between. CDR3 bases: TGTGCCAGCAGCCTGCCAAGGGGGGGCAAGAACGAGCAGTACTTC. Encoded protein: CASSLPRGGKNEQYF.

This sequence joins TRBV29-1 and TRBJ2-1, with D perhaps TRBD1 or TRBD2 (6 bases each). Trimming shortened V by 5 bases and J by 1 base, and 9 bases separated the two germline ends. Germline CDR1 SQVTM, CDR2 ANQGSEA. The CDR3 is 13 residues long. The CDR3 coding sequence is TGCAGCGTTAGAGGGGGGTCCTACAATGAGCAGTTCTTC. It specifies CSVRGGSYNEQFF.

V is TRBV27 and J is TRBJ2-1; maybe TRBD2 (5 bases). CDR1 is MNHEY, CDR2 SMNVEV, per germline (reference sequence). Trimming removed 5 bases from V and 2 bases from J, with 7 bases in between. The CDR3 loop spans 13 amino acids. The CDR3 DNA follows: TGTGCCAGCAGTCTAGCTCCCTACAATGAGCAGTTCTTC. Its protein is CASSLAPYNEQFF.

The V and J genes are TRBV4-1 and TRBJ2-1; 7 bases fit TRBD2. This CDR3 region has 16 residues. Germline V gene data show CDR1 as MGHRA and CDR2 as YSYEKL. V trimming: 1 base; J trimming: 7 bases; junction bases outside the gene matches: 10. The CDR3 DNA sequence: TGCGCCAGCAGCCAAGTTGCAAGCGGGATAGGGAATGAGCAGTTCTTC. It is translated as CASSQVASGIGNEQFF.